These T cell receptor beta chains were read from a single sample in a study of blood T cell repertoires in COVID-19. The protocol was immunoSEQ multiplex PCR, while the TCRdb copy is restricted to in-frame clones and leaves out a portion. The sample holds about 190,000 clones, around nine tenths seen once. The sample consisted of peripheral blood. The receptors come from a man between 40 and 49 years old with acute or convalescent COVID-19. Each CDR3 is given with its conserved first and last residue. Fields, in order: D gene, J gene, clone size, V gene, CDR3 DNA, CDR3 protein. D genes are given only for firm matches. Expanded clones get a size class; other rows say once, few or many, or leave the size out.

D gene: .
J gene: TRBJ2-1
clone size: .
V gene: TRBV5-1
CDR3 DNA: TGCGCCAGCAGCTTGTATGCCTACAATGAGCAGTTCTTC
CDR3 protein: CASSLYAYNEQFF

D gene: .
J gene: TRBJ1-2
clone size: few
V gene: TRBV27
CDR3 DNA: TGTGCCAGCAGCCTTACTAGGGGGTCCTATGGCTACACCTTC
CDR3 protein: CASSLTRGSYGYTF

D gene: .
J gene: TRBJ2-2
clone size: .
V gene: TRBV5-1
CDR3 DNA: TGCGCCAGCAGCCGCAAAATCCAGGGGACCCCGAACACCGGGGAGCTGTTTTTT
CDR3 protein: CASSRKIQGTPNTGELFF

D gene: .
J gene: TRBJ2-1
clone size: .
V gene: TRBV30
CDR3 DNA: TGTGCCTGGTCTCAGGGTAATGAGCAGTTCTTC
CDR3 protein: CAWSQGNEQFF

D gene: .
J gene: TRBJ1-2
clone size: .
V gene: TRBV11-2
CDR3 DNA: TGTGCCAGCAGACCGACAGTGTCCTATGGCTACACCTTC
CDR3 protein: CASRPTVSYGYTF

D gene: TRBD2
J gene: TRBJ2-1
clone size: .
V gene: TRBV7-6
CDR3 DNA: TGTGCCAGCAGCTTAGGGGCGGCGGGGGGCTGGGATGAGCAGTTCTTC
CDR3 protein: CASSLGAAGGWDEQFF

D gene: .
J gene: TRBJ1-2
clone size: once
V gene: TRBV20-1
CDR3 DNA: TGCAGTGCTAGTCGCCCTACAGGGAACTATGGCTACACCTTC
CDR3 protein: CSASRPTGNYGYTF

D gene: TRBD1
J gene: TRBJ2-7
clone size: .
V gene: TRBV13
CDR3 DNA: TGTGCCAGCAGCTTAGGAGGCAGGGGGTTGAACGAGCAGTACTTC
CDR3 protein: CASSLGGRGLNEQYF

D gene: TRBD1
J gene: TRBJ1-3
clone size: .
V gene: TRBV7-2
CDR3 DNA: TGTGCCAGCAGCGTAGCCGGGACAGGGGGCAGAAACACCATATATTTT
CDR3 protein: CASSVAGTGGRNTIYF

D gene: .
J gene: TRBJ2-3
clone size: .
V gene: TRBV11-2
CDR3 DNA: TGTGCCAGCAGCTTAATGCGTGCCCGCACAGATACGCAGTATTTT
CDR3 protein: CASSLMRARTDTQYF

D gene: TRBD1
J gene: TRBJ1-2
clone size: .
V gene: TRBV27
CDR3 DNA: TGTGCCAGCAGGAGGACAGGGAAGTTTGGCTACACCTTC
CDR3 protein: CASRRTGKFGYTF

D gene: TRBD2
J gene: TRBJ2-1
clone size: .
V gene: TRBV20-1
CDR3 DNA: TGCAGTGCTAGTAGGGCGGGGGGCCGCAATGAGCAGTTCTTC
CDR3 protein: CSASRAGGRNEQFF

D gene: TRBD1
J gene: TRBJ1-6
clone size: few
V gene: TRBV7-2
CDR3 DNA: TGTGCCAGCAGCTTATTTCCTCCGGGACAGGGCGAATCACCCCTCCACTTT
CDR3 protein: CASSLFPPGQGESPLHF

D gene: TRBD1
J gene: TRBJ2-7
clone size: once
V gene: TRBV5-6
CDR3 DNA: TGTGCCAGCAGCTTACAGGGGTTTCTCTCCTACGAGCAGTACTTC
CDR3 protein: CASSLQGFLSYEQYF

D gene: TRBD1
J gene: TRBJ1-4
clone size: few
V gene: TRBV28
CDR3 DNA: TGTGCCAGCAGTTTTCCGCGGACAGGAGTCACAACTAATGAAAAACTGTTTTTT
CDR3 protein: CASSFPRTGVTTNEKLFF

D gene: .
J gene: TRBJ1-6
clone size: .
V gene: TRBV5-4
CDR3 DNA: TGTGCCAGCAGCTGGGAGAGTAATTCACCCCTCCACTTT
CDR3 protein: CASSWESNSPLHF

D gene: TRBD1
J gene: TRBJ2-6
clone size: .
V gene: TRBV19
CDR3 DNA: TGTGCCAGTAGTATTAAGGGACAGGCTACTGGGGCCAACGTCCTGACTTTC
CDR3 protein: CASSIKGQATGANVLTF

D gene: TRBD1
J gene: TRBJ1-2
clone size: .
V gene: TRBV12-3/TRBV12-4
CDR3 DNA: TGTGCCAGCAGCACAGGGGTGTCTGGCTACACCTTC
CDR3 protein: CASSTGVSGYTF

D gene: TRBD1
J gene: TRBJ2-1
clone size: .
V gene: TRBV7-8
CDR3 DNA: TGTGCCAGCAGCCTCCGGGACAGGAACAATGAGCAGTTCTTC
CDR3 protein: CASSLRDRNNEQFF

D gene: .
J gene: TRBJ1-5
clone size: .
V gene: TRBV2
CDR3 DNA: TGTGCCAGCAGTGAAGTGGCAGGGGCCCAGCCCCAGCATTTT
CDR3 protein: CASSEVAGAQPQHF

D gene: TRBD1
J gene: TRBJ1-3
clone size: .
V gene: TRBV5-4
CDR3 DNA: TGTGCCAGCAGCCAACAGACAGGGGCTGGAAACACCATATATTTT
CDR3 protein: CASSQQTGAGNTIYF

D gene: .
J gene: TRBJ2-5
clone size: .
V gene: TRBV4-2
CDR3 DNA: TGTGCCAGCAGCCAAGATTCCAACCAAGAGACCCAGTACTTC
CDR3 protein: CASSQDSNQETQYF

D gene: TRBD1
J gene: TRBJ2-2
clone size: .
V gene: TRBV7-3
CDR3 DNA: TGTGCCAGCGCGGGGACAGGTTATGCCACCGGGGAGCTGTTTTTT
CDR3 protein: CASAGTGYATGELFF

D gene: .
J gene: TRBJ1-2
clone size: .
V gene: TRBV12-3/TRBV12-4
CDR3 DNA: TGTGCCAGCAGTCCGTACAGGGCAGGTGGCTACACCTTC
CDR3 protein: CASSPYRAGGYTF